This note documents a single TCR beta chain sequence. Cohort 3 recovered donors had two negative PCRs, clearance, or symptom resolution. This record comes from a study of blood T cell repertoires in COVID-19. Generated by immunoSEQ multiplex PCR, the TCRdb table keeps only in-frame clones and is missing some. This table has 210,000 or so clones, about 90% appearing once. This CDR3 has 18 residues. The V gene's germline CDR1 is SGHRS and CDR2 YFSETQ. V shed 0 bases and J 2 bases; nucleotides not matched to a gene: 8. Specimen: PBMCs or T cells enriched from blood (not recorded which). V and J are TRBV5-1 and TRBJ1-1; 12 bases line up with TRBD1. This receptor was obtained from a man younger than 40 who had recovered from COVID-19. CDR3 in DNA: TGCGCCAGCAGCTTGGTGGGCCGGGACAGGGGGCCTAACACTGAAGCTTTCTTT. It specifies CASSLVGRDRGPNTEAFF.